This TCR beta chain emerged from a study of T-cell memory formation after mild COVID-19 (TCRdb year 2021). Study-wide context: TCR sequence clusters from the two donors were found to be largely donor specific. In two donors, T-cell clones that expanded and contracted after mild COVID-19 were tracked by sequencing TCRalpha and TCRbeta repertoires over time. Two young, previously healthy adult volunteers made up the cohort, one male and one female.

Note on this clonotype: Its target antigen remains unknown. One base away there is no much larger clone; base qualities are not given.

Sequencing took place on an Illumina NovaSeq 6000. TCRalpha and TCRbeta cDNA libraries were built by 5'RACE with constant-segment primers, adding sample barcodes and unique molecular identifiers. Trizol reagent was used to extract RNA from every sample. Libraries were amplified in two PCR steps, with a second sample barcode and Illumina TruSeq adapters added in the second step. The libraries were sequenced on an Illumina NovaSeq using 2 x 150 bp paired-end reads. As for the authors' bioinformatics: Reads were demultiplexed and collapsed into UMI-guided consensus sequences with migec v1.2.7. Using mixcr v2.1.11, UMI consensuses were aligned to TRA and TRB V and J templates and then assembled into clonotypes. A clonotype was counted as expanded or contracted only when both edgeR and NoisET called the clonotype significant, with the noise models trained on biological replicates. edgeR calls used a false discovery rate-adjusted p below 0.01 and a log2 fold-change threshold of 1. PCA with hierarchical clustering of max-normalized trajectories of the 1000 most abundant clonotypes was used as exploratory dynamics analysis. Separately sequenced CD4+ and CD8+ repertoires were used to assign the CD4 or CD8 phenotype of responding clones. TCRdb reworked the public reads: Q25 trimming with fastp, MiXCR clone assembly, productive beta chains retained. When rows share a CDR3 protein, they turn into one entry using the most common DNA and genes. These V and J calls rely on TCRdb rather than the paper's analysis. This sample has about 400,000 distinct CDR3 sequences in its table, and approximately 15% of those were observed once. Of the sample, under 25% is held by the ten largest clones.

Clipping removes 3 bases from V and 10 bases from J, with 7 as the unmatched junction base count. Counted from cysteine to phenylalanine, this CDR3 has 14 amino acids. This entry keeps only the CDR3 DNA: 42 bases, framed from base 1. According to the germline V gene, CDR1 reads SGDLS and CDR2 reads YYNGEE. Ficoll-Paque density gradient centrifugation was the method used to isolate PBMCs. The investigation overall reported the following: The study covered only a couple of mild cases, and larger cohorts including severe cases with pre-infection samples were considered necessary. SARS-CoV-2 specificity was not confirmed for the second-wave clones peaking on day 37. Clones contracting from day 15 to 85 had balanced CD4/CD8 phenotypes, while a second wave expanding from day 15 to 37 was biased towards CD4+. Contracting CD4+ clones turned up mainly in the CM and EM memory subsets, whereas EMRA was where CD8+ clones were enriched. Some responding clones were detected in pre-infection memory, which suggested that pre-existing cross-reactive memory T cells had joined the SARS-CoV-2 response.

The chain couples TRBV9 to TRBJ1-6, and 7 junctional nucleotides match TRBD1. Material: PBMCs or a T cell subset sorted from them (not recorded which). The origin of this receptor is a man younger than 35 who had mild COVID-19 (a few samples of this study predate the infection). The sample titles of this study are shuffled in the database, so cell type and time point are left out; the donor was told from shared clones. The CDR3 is CASSGNRDRSPLHF. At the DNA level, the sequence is TGTGCCAGCAGCGGAAACAGGGACAGATCACCCCTCCACTTT.